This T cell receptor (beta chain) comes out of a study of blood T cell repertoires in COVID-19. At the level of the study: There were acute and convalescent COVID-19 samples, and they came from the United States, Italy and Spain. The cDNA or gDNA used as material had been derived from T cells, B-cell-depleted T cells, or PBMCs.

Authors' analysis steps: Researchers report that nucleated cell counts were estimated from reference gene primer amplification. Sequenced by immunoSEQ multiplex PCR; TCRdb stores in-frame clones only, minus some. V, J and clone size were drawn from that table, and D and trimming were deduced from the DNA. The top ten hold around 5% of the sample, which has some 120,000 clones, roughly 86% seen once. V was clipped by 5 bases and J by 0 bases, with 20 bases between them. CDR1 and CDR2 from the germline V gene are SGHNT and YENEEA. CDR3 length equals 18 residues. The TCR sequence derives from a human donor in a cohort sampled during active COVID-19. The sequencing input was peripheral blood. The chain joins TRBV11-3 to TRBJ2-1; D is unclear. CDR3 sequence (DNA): TGTGCCAGCAGCCAAAGGAATAGCCTGGCTAGCTCCTACAATGAGCAGTTCTTC. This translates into CASSQRNSLASSYNEQFF.